The T cell receptor beta chain under discussion was sequenced for a study of identical twins. Study conclusions and caveats: Twins shared out-of-frame alpha sequences with excess low generation probability.

Regarding this clonotype: Antigen unknown.

Healthy Caucasians alone served as donors. TCRdb fed the 5' RACE reads into MiXCR, producing one record per CDR3 protein. The sample shows about 240,000 distinct CDR3 sequences, roughly 13% of them seen only once. Germline V gives CDR1 SQVTM, CDR2 ANQGSEA. The CDR3 has 12 amino acids. The V end lost 7 bases, the J end lost 4 bases, and 11 bases lay between the germline ends. These data were likewise used in another study, on yellow fever vaccine responses in identical twins.

The sequenced material came from memory (CD45RO+) T cells sorted from blood. This TCR was recovered from a woman younger than 35 in good health. V gene TRBV29-1 combines with J gene TRBJ1-3; perhaps TRBD1 as D (5 bases). DNA of the CDR3: TGCAGCGGAGAGGGGCTCGGAAACACCATATATTTT. Protein: CSGEGLGNTIYF.